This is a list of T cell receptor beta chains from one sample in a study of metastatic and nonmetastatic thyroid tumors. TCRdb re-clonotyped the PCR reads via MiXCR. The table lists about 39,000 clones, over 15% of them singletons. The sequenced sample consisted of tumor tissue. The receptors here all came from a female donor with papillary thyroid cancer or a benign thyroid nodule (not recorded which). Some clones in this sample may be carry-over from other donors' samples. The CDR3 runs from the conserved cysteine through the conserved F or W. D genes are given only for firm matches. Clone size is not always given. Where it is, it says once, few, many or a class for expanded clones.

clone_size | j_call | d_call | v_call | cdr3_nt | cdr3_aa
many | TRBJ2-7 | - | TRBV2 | TGTGCCAGCAGTGGGGCAGGGGACGAGCAGTACTTC | CASSGAGDEQYF
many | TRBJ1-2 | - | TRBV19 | TGTGCCAGTAGTACCCACAGGGAAGGGGAGTTTGGCTACACCTTC | CASSTHREGEFGYTF
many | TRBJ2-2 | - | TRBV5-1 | TGCGCCAGCAGCAGCTTTCAGGGAGACACCGGGGAGCTGTTTTTT | CASSSFQGDTGELFF
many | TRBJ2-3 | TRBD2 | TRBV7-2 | TGTGCCAGCAGCTTAGGCGGGGGGCCAGATACGCAGTATTTT | CASSLGGGPDTQYF
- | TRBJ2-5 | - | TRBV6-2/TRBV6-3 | TGTGCCAGCAGTCGTCAAGAGACACAGTACTTC | CASSRQETQYF
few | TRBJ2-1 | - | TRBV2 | TGTGCCAGCAGTGAGACTAGTGGGGAGGTGGATGAGCAGTTCTTC | CASSETSGEVDEQFF
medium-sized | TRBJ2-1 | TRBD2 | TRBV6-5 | TGTGCCAGCAGTTACTCGGCCCTAGCGGGGGGAATCTACAATGAGCAGTTCTTC | CASSYSALAGGIYNEQFF
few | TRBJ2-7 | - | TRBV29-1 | TGCAGCGTTGAAGAGGGTGTGAAGCCCAACGATCAGTACTTC | CSVEEGVKPNDQYF
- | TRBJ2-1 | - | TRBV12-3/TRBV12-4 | TGTGCCAGCACCGCGGGGAGCTGGGGGGTCTACAATGAGCAGTTCTTC | CASTAGSWGVYNEQFF
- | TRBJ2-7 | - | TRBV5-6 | TGTGCCAGCAGCTTGGTGGGCGGAACCACGAACTACGAGCAGTACTTC | CASSLVGGTTNYEQYF
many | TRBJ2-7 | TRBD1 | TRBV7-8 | TGTGCCAGCAGCACCGGGACAGGGGCCCTCTTGGGATCCTACGAGCAGTACTTC | CASSTGTGALLGSYEQYF
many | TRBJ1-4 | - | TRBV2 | TGTGCCGGCAGTGAATTGGGCAGGGCTAGAGGCGAAAAACTGTTTTTT | CAGSELGRARGEKLFF
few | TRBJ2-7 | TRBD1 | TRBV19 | TGTGCCAGTAGTATAGAGGACAGGGTACGGTACGAGCAGTACTTC | CASSIEDRVRYEQYF
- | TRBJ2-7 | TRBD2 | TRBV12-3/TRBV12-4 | TGTGCCAGCAGTTTTAATTCCGGGGGGTCCTACGAGCAGTACTTC | CASSFNSGGSYEQYF
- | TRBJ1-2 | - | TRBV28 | TGTGCCAGCAGTTTTGGAGGGGACGGCTACACCTTC | CASSFGGDGYTF
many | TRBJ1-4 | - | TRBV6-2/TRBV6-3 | TGTGCCAGCAGTTACGCGGGGGCGCCTAATGAAAAACTGTTTTTT | CASSYAGAPNEKLFF
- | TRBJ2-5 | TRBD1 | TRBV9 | TGTGCCAGCAGCGTAGCAGGGGGTATGTCGGAGACCCAGTACTTC | CASSVAGGMSETQYF
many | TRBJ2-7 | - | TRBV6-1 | TGTGCCAGCAGCTCGTCTTGGGAGTTCTACGAGCAGTACTTC | CASSSSWEFYEQYF
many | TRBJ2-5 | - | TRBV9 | TGTGCCAGCAGCGTAGGGGCAGGGAAAGAGACCCAGTACTTC | CASSVGAGKETQYF
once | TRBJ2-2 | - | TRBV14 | TGTGCCAGCAGCCAAGTATTAGCTTGGGAGCTGTTTTTT | CASSQVLAWELFF
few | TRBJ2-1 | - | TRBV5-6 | TGTGCCAGCAGCTTCTTGGACCGTGGGAAGAATGAGCAGTTCTTC | CASSFLDRGKNEQFF
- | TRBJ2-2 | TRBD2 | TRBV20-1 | TGCAGTGCTCCCCCGGGCGGGAGGGACACCGGGGAGCTGTTTTTT | CSAPPGGRDTGELFF
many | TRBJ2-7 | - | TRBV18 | TGTGCCAGCTCCCAGAGGGACGAGCAGTACTTC | CASSQRDEQYF
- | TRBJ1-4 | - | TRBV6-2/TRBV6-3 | TGTGTCATCAGTTACTTCAAGGGCCCGGCCGCAACTAATGAAAAACTGTTTTTT | CVISYFKGPAATNEKLFF
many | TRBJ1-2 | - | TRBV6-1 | TGTGCCAGCACGCTCTCGGGAACTAACTATGGCTACACCTTC | CASTLSGTNYGYTF
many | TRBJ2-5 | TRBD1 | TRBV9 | TGTGCCAGCAGCGTCGGACAGGGACAAGAGACCCAGTACTTC | CASSVGQGQETQYF
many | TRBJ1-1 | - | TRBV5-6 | TGTGCCAGCAGCTTGTGGGCAGGGGTGACTGAAGCTTTCTTT | CASSLWAGVTEAFF
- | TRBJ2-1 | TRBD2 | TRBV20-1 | TGCAGTGCTAGCGGGAGGGCCGCTGAGCAGTTCTTC | CSASGRAAEQFF
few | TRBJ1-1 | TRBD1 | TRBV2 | TGTGCCAGCACTGAACAGGGGTCAGGGGACACTGAAGCATTCTTT | CASTEQGSGDTEAFF
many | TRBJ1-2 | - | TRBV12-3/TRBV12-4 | TGTGCCAGCAGCATCACTACAGGGTCGTTTGGCTACACCTTC | CASSITTGSFGYTF
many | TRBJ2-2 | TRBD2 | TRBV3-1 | TGTGCCAGCAGCCCGGGACTAGCGGACACCGGGGAGCTGTTTTTT | CASSPGLADTGELFF
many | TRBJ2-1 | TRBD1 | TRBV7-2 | TGTGCAGCTGGACAGGTGAATGAGCAGTTCTTC | CAAGQVNEQFF
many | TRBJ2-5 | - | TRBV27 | TGTGCCAGCAGTCCCGCGGGACCGGTGTTTGAGACCCAGTACTTC | CASSPAGPVFETQYF
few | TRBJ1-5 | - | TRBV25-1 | TGTGCCCCATTGGGTGGAGGGAGAAGGTTGAATAATCCTCAGCATTTT | CAPLGGGRRLNNPQHF
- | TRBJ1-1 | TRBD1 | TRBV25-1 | TGTGCCAGCATTTCCAATCCGGGACAGGGGGTGACTGAAGCTTTCTTT | CASISNPGQGVTEAFF
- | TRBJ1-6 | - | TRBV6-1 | TGTGCCAGCAGTGAAGACTATGGGTCCCCCGTTTCACCCCTCCACTTT | CASSEDYGSPVSPLHF
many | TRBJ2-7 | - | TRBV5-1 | TGCGCCAGCAGCCCGGCCGGGTGGCGCTACGAGCAGTACTTC | CASSPAGWRYEQYF
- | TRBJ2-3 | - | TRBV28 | TGTGCCAGCAGTTCATTGGAGGTCGACAGCACCGATACGCAGTATTTT | CASSSLEVDSTDTQYF
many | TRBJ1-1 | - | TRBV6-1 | TGTGCCAGCAGGTCCGCCGGGACACTGAACACTGAAGCTTTCTTT | CASRSAGTLNTEAFF
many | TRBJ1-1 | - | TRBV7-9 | TGTGCCAGCAGCTTCGCTGGGGGGGCTAACACTGAAGCTTTCTTT | CASSFAGGANTEAFF